This TCR beta chain was documented in a study of shared clonotypes between healthy human individuals. Study conclusions and caveats: Only blood was sampled; tissue repertoires likely differ.

The assay was run at deep level. Using immunoSEQ multiplex PCR, the repertoire was profiled, and TCRdb retains in-frame clones only, with some absent. The table lists about 960,000 clones, 60% to 85% of them singletons. This CDR3 has 16 amino acids. The germline gives CDR1 LNHDA, CDR2 SQIVND (reference sequence). The junction had 5 bases not matched to a gene; V was cut back by 3 bases and J by 0 bases. Points on this clone: The antigen is undetermined.

The sample taken for sequencing was memory CD4+ T cells sorted from blood. Subset defined: CD45RA-negative fraction. This chain uses TRBV19 with TRBJ1-3; TRBD1 aligns across 7 bases. The receptor was derived from a man aged 18 to 30 in good health. CDR3 sequence (DNA): TGTGCCAGTAGTATGGGACAGTTGCTCTCTGGAAACACCATATATTTT. Amino acids: CASSMGQLLSGNTIYF.